The 32 T cell receptor beta chains reported below all come from one sample, sequenced in a study of blood T cell repertoires in COVID-19. Only in-frame clones appear in the TCRdb table, and some are missing; sequencing was by immunoSEQ multiplex PCR. The sample lists approximately 170,000 clones, more than 70% seen once, with 2% to 2.5% in the top ten. The source material was peripheral blood. The receptors stem from a man aged 50 to 60 who had recovered from COVID-19.

In this sample, this clone turned up once. The chain uses TRBV18 and TRBJ2-5; 10 bases fit TRBD1. The V segment lost 4 bases and the J segment 5 bases; nucleotides outside the gene matches: 4. The CDR3 has 14 residues. The germline CDR1 and CDR2 sequences are KGHSH and LQKENI. The CDR3 DNA reads TGTGCCAGCTCACGACAGGGGGCCCGGGAGACCCAGTACTTC. Its translation is CASSRQGARETQYF.

This clone has a handful of counts. The rearrangement uses TRBV6-2 or TRBV6-3 and TRBJ1-2, with D uncertain. Trimming pared 5 bases from V and 0 bases from J, leaving 10 bases between. Germline lookup yields CDR1 MNHEY and CDR2 SVGEGT. This CDR3 has 14 residues. CDR3 in amino acids: CASSQSGSNYGYTF. As DNA, the CDR3 is TGTGCCAGCAGTCAATCCGGGTCTAACTATGGCTACACCTTC.

This chain joins TRBV25-1 and TRBJ1-1, with TRBD1 matching over 7 bases. The CDR3 length is 15 residues. The J segment lost 1 base and the V segment lost 3 bases, leaving 5 bases of the junction unmatched. Germline CDR1 MGHDK, CDR2 SYGVNS. CDR3 sequence: CASSESRGANTEAFF. Here the CDR3 DNA reads TGTGCCAGCAGTGAGTCCAGGGGGGCGAACACTGAAGCTTTCTTT.

V and J are TRBV7-2 and TRBJ2-5; D is ambiguous. This CDR3 has 16 amino acids. CDR1 is SGHTA, CDR2 FQGNSA, per germline. The germline V and J ends were trimmed by 5 bases and 0 bases, with 16 bases remaining between them. CDR3 nucleotide sequence: TGTGCCAGCAGCCCCCGGTGGAGCCCGTACCAAGAGACCCAGTACTTC. This translates into CASSPRWSPYQETQYF.

The J gene is TRBJ1-2, the V gene TRBV19; 9 bases agree with TRBD1. Germline CDR1 reads LNHDA; CDR2 reads SQIVND (reference sequence). V lost 10 bases and J lost 7; bases outside the gene matches: 13. The length of the CDR3 is 14 residues. In DNA form, the CDR3 reads TGTGCCACAGGGACAGGGCATGAGTTGGGTGGCTACACCTTC. Amino acids: CATGTGHELGGYTF.

This chain uses TRBV13 with TRBJ2-1; D is perhaps TRBD2 (6 bases). Germline lookup yields CDR1 PRHDT and CDR2 FYEKMQ (reference sequence). The CDR3 length is 13 residues. Trimming removed 5 bases at V and 6 bases at J, with 11 bases between. The CDR3 reads CASSRGTGNEQFF. DNA for the CDR3: TGTGCCAGCAGCCGAGGGACTGGCAATGAGCAGTTCTTC.

This chain joins TRBV10-3 and TRBJ1-1, with TRBD1 matching over 8 bases. J gave up 1 base and V 4 bases, and 11 bases lay outside the gene matches. This CDR3 contains 17 residues. Germline CDR1 ENHRY, CDR2 SYGVKD. The CDR3 loop reads CAISGTGILMANTEAFF. The CDR3, as DNA: TGTGCCATCAGTGGGACAGGGATCCTAATGGCGAACACTGAAGCTTTCTTT.

Note on this clone: The sample carries other DNA sequences with the same CDR3. The V gene is TRBV19, the J gene TRBJ2-7, with 7 positions matching TRBD1. Germline assignment: CDR1 LNHDA and CDR2 SQIVND (reference sequence). The V and J ends lost 4 bases and 3 bases, in that order; junction bases with no gene match: 6. The CDR3 sequence is 14 residues long. The CDR3 reads CASSRSQGSYEQYF. The DNA of the CDR3 is TGTGCCAGTAGTAGGTCACAGGGGAGCTACGAGCAGTACTTC.

This sequence joins TRBV10-3 and TRBJ2-2; TRBD1 is a possible D gene (5 bases). The CDR3 is 15 residues long. Germline CDR1 reads ENHRY; CDR2 reads SYGVKD. With 0 bases removed from V and 4 bases from J, the gap between germline ends came to 9 bases. The CDR3 loop reads CAISESPGSTGELFF. The CDR3 nucleotides read TGTGCCATCAGTGAGTCGCCAGGGTCCACCGGGGAGCTGTTTTTT.

This chain uses TRBV27 with TRBJ2-1, with TRBD1 matching 7 bases. The CDR3 contains 18 residues. V shed 2 bases and J 5 bases; nucleotides not matched to a gene: 15. In germline, CDR1 is MNHEY, CDR2 SMNVEV (reference sequence). The DNA of the CDR3 is TGTGCCAGCAGTTTAGATATTGGGCCAGGGGGTGCCCACAATGAGCAGTTCTTC. Translating gives CASSLDIGPGGAHNEQFF.

The chain couples TRBV30 to TRBJ1-4, with D tentatively TRBD1 (5 bases). The V gene's germline CDR1 is GTSNPN and CDR2 SVGIG (reference sequence). The CDR3 contains 14 residues. V lost 5 bases to trimming and J lost 3 bases, with 13 bases between them. In DNA, the CDR3 is TGTGCCTGGTCGGACAACCTTCCTAATGAAAAACTGTTTTTT. It specifies CAWSDNLPNEKLFF.

The rearrangement joins TRBV15 to TRBJ2-7, with D possibly being TRBD2 (5 bases). The CDR3 covers 15 residues. V was clipped by 3 bases and J by 1 base, with 13 bases between them. Germline CDR1 LNHNV, CDR2 YYDKDF (reference sequence). The CDR3 region is CATSRARGFSYEQYF. The CDR3 coding sequence is TGTGCCACCAGCAGGGCTAGAGGGTTTTCCTACGAGCAGTACTTC.

The rearrangement uses TRBV7-2 and TRBJ2-6; D not certain. This CDR3 spans 17 amino acids. Germline assignment: CDR1 SGHTA and CDR2 FQGNSA. V was pared by 1 base and J by 0 bases, with 10 bases between. The CDR3 protein is CASSLVVRGSGANVLTF. DNA of the CDR3: TGTGCCAGCAGCTTAGTAGTTCGAGGCTCTGGGGCCAACGTCCTGACTTTC. The full variable domain, in which reference TRBV7-2 and TRBJ2-6 provide the parts outside the CDR3, is GAGVSQSPSNKVTEKGKDVELRCDPISGHTALYWYRQSLGQGLEFLIYFQGNSAPDKSGLPSDRFSAERTGGSVSTLTIQRTQQEDSAVYLCASSLVVRGSGANVLTFGAGSRLTVL.

The gene calls are TRBV19 and TRBJ2-2, with 13 bases that match TRBD2. The V segment lost 2 bases and the J segment 6 bases; nucleotides outside the gene matches: 9. CDR3 length: 18 residues. CDR1 is LNHDA and CDR2 is SQIVND in the germline V gene (reference sequence). The CDR3 bases are TGTGCCAGTAGTATACGGTTTCTCGGACTAGCGGGAGCCGGGGAGCTGTTTTTT. Its translation: CASSIRFLGLAGAGELFF.

The rearrangement joins TRBV19 to TRBJ2-5, with TRBD1 matching 7 bases. The CDR3 consists of 14 residues. CDR1 is LNHDA, CDR2 SQIVND, per germline (reference sequence). V trimming: 4 bases; J trimming: 0 bases; junction bases outside the gene matches: 2. CDR3 protein: CASSTGTDQETQYF. DNA of the CDR3: TGTGCCAGTAGTACCGGGACAGACCAAGAGACCCAGTACTTC.

In its sample, this clone was seen a few times. In the same sample, other DNA sequences code for this CDR3. The chain uses TRBV7-2 and TRBJ2-7, with TRBD2 matching 7 bases. The V segment lost 3 bases and the J segment 3 bases; nucleotides outside the gene matches: 5. Germline CDR1 SGHTA, CDR2 FQGNSA. This CDR3 has 14 residues. CDR3 residues: CASSLGGGFYEQYF. CDR3 coding DNA: TGTGCCAGCAGCTTGGGCGGGGGTTTCTACGAGCAGTACTTC.

The chain employs TRBV9 and TRBJ1-2; no clear D gene. CDR1 is SGDLS, CDR2 YYNGEE, per germline. This CDR3 spans 13 amino acids. Between the trimmed V and J ends, which lost 0 bases and 8 bases, there was a span of 11 bases. CDR3 DNA sequence: TGTGCCAGCAGCGTAGAAGGTTGGCGGGGCTACACCTTC. Residues: CASSVEGWRGYTF.

About this clone itself: Other nucleotide sequences in the sample specify the same CDR3. V is TRBV20-1 and J is TRBJ1-4; D is ambiguous. In germline, CDR1 is DFQATT, CDR2 SNEGSKA (reference sequence). Trimming took off 6 bases at V and 10 bases at J, with 9 bases between the two ends. This CDR3 has 10 amino acids. The CDR3 loop reads CSARAGKLFF. The CDR3, as DNA: TGCAGTGCACGAGCAGGAAAACTGTTTTTT.

The chain employs TRBV7-9 and TRBJ2-1; D is unresolved. This CDR3 is built from 14 residues. Trimming removed 5 bases at V and 4 bases at J, with 12 bases between. From germline, CDR1 is SEHNR and CDR2 FQNEAQ (reference sequence). CDR3 residues: CASSPRSLYNEQFF. In DNA form, the CDR3 reads TGTGCCAGCAGCCCCCGGAGTCTGTACAATGAGCAGTTCTTC.

The chain couples TRBV27 to TRBJ1-5, with 7 positions matching TRBD1. The CDR3 has 15 amino acids. V was clipped by 3 bases and J by 0 bases; unmatched bases: 2. Germline V gene lookup returns CDR1 MNHEY and CDR2 SMNVEV (reference sequence). The CDR3, as DNA: TGTGCCAGCAGTTTTGACAGGGCTAGCAATCAGCCCCAGCATTTT. This codes for CASSFDRASNQPQHF.

V gene TRBV28 combines with J gene TRBJ2-3, with 13 bases fitting TRBD2. Germline CDR1 reads MDHEN; CDR2 reads SYDVKM. This CDR3 is built from 16 residues. Trimming at V came to 5 bases and at J to 2 bases, leaving 4 bases not matched to a gene. The chain's CDR3 is CASSPGLAGATDTQYF. In DNA form, the CDR3 reads TGTGCCAGCAGTCCAGGACTAGCGGGGGCCACAGATACGCAGTATTTT.

The chain combines TRBV6-2 or TRBV6-3 with TRBJ2-5; possibly TRBD1 for D (6 bases). CDR1 MNHEY and CDR2 SVGEGT come from the germline V gene. The CDR3 runs to 12 residues. V was clipped by 8 bases and J by 7 bases, with 14 bases between them. The CDR3 reads CASGQGIGTQYF. The CDR3 DNA reads TGTGCCAGCGGCCAGGGGATTGGGACCCAGTACTTC.

The rearrangement links TRBV4-1 to TRBJ1-1, with 12 bases identical to TRBD1. Unmatched junction bases numbered 13, after V lost 4 bases and J lost 1 base. Germline loops: CDR1 MGHRA, CDR2 YSYEKL. The CDR3 spans 19 residues. Here the CDR3 reads CASSLYLGDRGRPNTEAFF. The CDR3 DNA sequence: TGCGCCAGCAGCCTTTACTTAGGGGACAGGGGGCGTCCGAACACTGAAGCTTTCTTT.

The chain uses TRBV19 and TRBJ1-1; D ambiguous. This CDR3 contains 13 residues. Germline V lookup: CDR1 LNHDA, CDR2 SQIVND (reference sequence). V lost 1 base to trimming and J lost 1 base, with 4 bases between them. In DNA, the CDR3 is TGTGCCAGTAGTATAGTGGCGAACACTGAAGCTTTCTTT. As protein: CASSIVANTEAFF.

This sequence joins TRBV6-5 and TRBJ1-4; D unclear. V was shortened by 2 bases and J by 5 bases, with 9 bases between the two germline ends. The CDR3 covers 14 residues. Germline V gives CDR1 MNHEY, CDR2 SVGAGI. CDR3 sequence: CASSYERYNEKLFF. As DNA, the CDR3 is TGTGCCAGCAGTTACGAACGGTACAATGAAAAACTGTTTTTT.

The chain uses TRBV6-5 and TRBJ2-1; TRBD2 aligns across 10 bases. Trimming removed 4 bases from V and 7 bases from J; junction bases left unmatched: 4. CDR1 and CDR2 from the germline V gene are MNHEY and SVGAGI. This CDR3 has 14 residues. The DNA for the CDR3 is TGTGCCAGCAGTTTTAGCGGGGGGATTAATGAGCAGTTCTTC. Translation: CASSFSGGINEQFF.

This clone is a singleton in its sample. The chain's CDR3 is CASSWTGERSSYNEQFF. CDR3 in DNA: TGCGCCAGCAGCTGGACTGGGGAGCGGAGCTCCTACAATGAGCAGTTCTTC. The chain recombines TRBV5-1 with TRBJ2-1; TRBD2 might be the D (5 bases). The CDR3 loop spans 17 amino acids. CDR1 is SGHRS and CDR2 is YFSETQ in the germline V gene. V was cut by 3 bases and J by 0 bases, with 16 bases left in between.

J is TRBJ2-5 and V is TRBV7-3, with TRBD2 matching over 12 bases. V was clipped by 5 bases and J by 7 bases; unmatched bases: 8. The CDR3 runs 15 residues. CDR1 SGHTA and CDR2 FQGTGA come from the germline V gene. The CDR3 DNA follows: TGTGCCAGCAGCGCCGGGACTAGCGGGCGAGGGACCCAGTACTTC. Translated, it gives CASSAGTSGRGTQYF.

Worth noting for this clone: Other DNA sequences in the same sample also yield this CDR3. The J gene is TRBJ2-3, the V gene TRBV6-2 or TRBV6-3; 7 positions match TRBD2. J lost 3 bases, V lost 2 bases, and 8 bases had no gene match. The CDR3 length is 16 residues. CDR1 MNHEY and CDR2 SVGEGT come from the germline V gene. DNA for the CDR3: TGTGCCAGCAGTTACGGGGCGGGAGCTGGTACAGATACGCAGTATTTT. Translation gives CASSYGAGAGTDTQYF.

The chain joins TRBV6-4 to TRBJ2-3, with 12 bases aligning to TRBD2. Germline V lookup: CDR1 MRHNA, CDR2 SNTAGT. V dropped 3 bases and J dropped 6; count of bases not matched to a gene: 7. CDR3 size: 16 residues. The CDR3 bases are TGTGCCAGCAGTGAGCACGGGACTAGCGGGTTCGATACGCAGTATTTT. Translation: CASSEHGTSGFDTQYF.

This rearrangement joins TRBV6-5 to TRBJ1-2; 10 positions agree with TRBD1. CDR3 length equals 15 residues. Germline loops: CDR1 MNHEY, CDR2 SVGAGI. V trimming: 7 bases; J trimming: 5 bases; junction bases outside the gene matches: 10. This CDR3 reads CASTYALGQGYGYTF. CDR3 in DNA: TGTGCCAGCACCTACGCCCTGGGACAGGGGTATGGCTACACCTTC.

The chain combines TRBV12-3 or TRBV12-4 with TRBJ1-2; D might be TRBD1 (6 bases). The CDR3 length is 13 residues. V was trimmed by 5 bases and J by 8 bases, leaving 15 bases between them. CDR3 DNA sequence: TGTGCCAGCAGTCCAAAACAGGGTAGCGGCTACACCTTC. It yields the protein CASSPKQGSGYTF.